Following are 18 T cell receptor beta chains from one sample sequenced in a study of graft-versus-host responses after intestinal transplantation. Sequencing used immunoSEQ multiplex PCR; TCRdb keeps in-frame clones, though not all of them. Of tens of thousands of clones detected, approximately 94% appear once; the ten largest clones hold about 0.47%. Sequencing was performed on PBMCs, taken 156 days after intestinal transplant. The receptors derive from a human patient who received an intestinal transplant, so some T cells may come from the graft donor.

The chain joins TRBV11-2 to TRBJ1-3; no clear D gene. The V gene's germline CDR1 is SGHAT and CDR2 FQNNGV. Trimming pared 7 bases from V and 0 bases from J, leaving 10 bases between. The CDR3 has 14 amino acids. The CDR3 nucleotides read TGTGCCAGCAAACCCTCGAGCTCTGGAAACACCATATATTTT. Amino acids: CASKPSSSGNTIYF.

The chain joins TRBV4-3 to TRBJ1-1; possibly TRBD1 for D (6 bases). The germline V gene has CDR1 LGHNA and CDR2 YSLEER. V gave up 0 bases and J gave up 2 bases, with 10 bases separating them. This CDR3 spans 15 amino acids. The CDR3 here is CASSQEPGANTEAFF. The DNA for the CDR3 is TGCGCCAGCAGCCAAGAACCAGGGGCCAACACTGAAGCTTTCTTT.

The gene calls are TRBV7-9 and TRBJ2-3; 8 positions agree with TRBD1. The CDR3 is 14 residues long. Trimming took 8 bases from V and 0 from J; bases not matched to a gene: 4. Looked up from germline, CDR1 is SEHNR and CDR2 is FQNEAQ (reference sequence). The CDR3 region has the DNA TGTGCCAGCGGAGACAGGGGAAGCACAGATACGCAGTATTTT. This codes for CASGDRGSTDTQYF.

V gene TRBV11-2 combines with J gene TRBJ2-3; TRBD2 matches at 11 bases. CDR1 and CDR2 from the germline V gene are SGHAT and FQNNGV. The CDR3 loop spans 17 amino acids. The J segment lost 2 bases and the V segment lost 2 bases, leaving 6 bases of the junction unmatched. The CDR3 reads CASSLSASGRLTDTQYF. The CDR3, as DNA: TGTGCCAGCAGCTTATCGGCTAGCGGGAGGCTCACAGATACGCAGTATTTT.

The chain couples TRBV7-9 to TRBJ1-1; a possible D gene is TRBD1 (5 bases). Trimming pared 8 bases from V and 6 bases from J, leaving 16 bases between. The CDR3 totals 13 residues. Germline assignment: CDR1 SEHNR and CDR2 FQNEAQ (reference sequence). CDR3: CASRIREGAEAFF. For the CDR3, the DNA is TGTGCCAGCCGAATCAGGGAAGGCGCTGAAGCTTTCTTT. The full variable domain, rest sourced from reference TRBV7-9 and TRBJ1-1, is DTGVSQNPRHKITKRGQNVTFRCDPISEHNRLYWYRQTLGQGPEFLTYFQNEAQLEKSRLLSDRFSAERPKGSFSTLEIQRTEQGDSAMYLCASRIREGAEAFFGQGTRLTVV.

V gene TRBV19 combines with J gene TRBJ2-7; tentatively, D is TRBD1 (6 bases). Germline CDR1 and CDR2: LNHDA and SQIVND (reference sequence). The CDR3 is made up of 13 amino acids. Trimming left V 6 bases short and J 5 bases short, with 14 bases between. The CDR3 nucleotides are TGTGCCAGTAGAAGAGGGGGAATGGACGAGCAGTACTTC. Protein product: CASRRGGMDEQYF.

The CDR3 region has the DNA TGTGCCAGCAGCTTGGAAGGGACAGGGGCGTTTTGGACCTTC. Translating gives CASSLEGTGAFWTF. The chain has TRBV5-8 and TRBJ1-2, with 10 nucleotides matching TRBD1. Germline CDR1 and CDR2: SGHTS and YDEGEE. J was trimmed by 14 bases and V by 0 bases; bases with no gene match: 10. The CDR3 consists of 14 residues.

This clone appeared a single time. The V gene is TRBV4-1, the J gene TRBJ2-5; D perhaps matches TRBD1 (6 bases). Per the germline V gene, CDR1 is MGHRA and CDR2 is YSYEKL. V was pared by 8 bases and J by 5 bases, with 18 bases between. The CDR3 totals 14 residues. Here the CDR3 DNA reads TGCGCCAGCCCGACGTGGACAGCTACCGAGACCCAGTACTTC. Translation gives CASPTWTATETQYF.

DNA of the CDR3: TGCGCCAGCAGCCAAGAACTCTCAGGGGCGGGAGAGACCCAGTACTTC. Amino acids: CASSQELSGAGETQYF. The chain has TRBV4-1 and TRBJ2-5; weak D call: TRBD1 (6 bases). This CDR3 contains 16 residues. V gave up 0 bases and J gave up 4 bases, with 15 bases separating them. The V gene's germline CDR1 is MGHRA and CDR2 YSYEKL.

The rearrangement links TRBV7-6 to TRBJ1-1, with TRBD1 matching 8 bases. There are 15 residues in the CDR3. Germline CDR1 and CDR2: SGHVS and FNYEAQ. V lost 5 bases to trimming and J lost 0 bases; unmatched junction nucleotides: 5. The CDR3 DNA follows: TGTGCCAGCAGCCGTGGACAGGGAATGAACACTGAAGCTTTCTTT. Its translation: CASSRGQGMNTEAFF.

This rearrangement joins TRBV2 to TRBJ2-2, with D tentatively TRBD2 (6 bases). V dropped 2 bases and J dropped 7 bases, with 11 bases sitting between them. The CDR3 runs to 14 residues. The V gene's germline CDR1 is SNHLY and CDR2 FYNNEI. As DNA, the CDR3 is TGTGCCAGCAGTGAACGGGAGCGGGTCGGGGAGCTGTTTTTT. Its translation: CASSERERVGELFF.

The chain combines TRBV30 with TRBJ1-5; no clear D gene. The CDR3 sequence is 14 residues long. In germline, CDR1 is GTSNPN, CDR2 SVGIG (reference sequence). The ends were cut back, 3 bases at V and 4 bases at J, with 13 bases in the middle. This CDR3 is CAWRDSGSNQPQHF. The CDR3 DNA sequence: TGTGCCTGGAGGGATTCGGGGTCGAATCAGCCCCAGCATTTT.

J is TRBJ2-7 and V is TRBV19; 7 nucleotides agree with TRBD1. This CDR3 comprises 13 residues. CDR1 LNHDA and CDR2 SQIVND come from the germline V gene (reference sequence). The V and J ends lost 1 base and 5 bases, in that order; junction bases with no gene match: 2. The CDR3 loop is CASSIGGGDEQYF. CDR3 bases: TGTGCCAGTAGTATAGGAGGGGGCGACGAGCAGTACTTC.

The V gene is TRBV6-4, the J gene TRBJ2-1, with 11 bases that match TRBD2. Per germline, CDR1 MRHNA and CDR2 SNTAGT. The J segment lost 7 bases and the V segment lost 6 bases, leaving 8 bases of the junction unmatched. CDR3 size: 15 residues. Here the CDR3 DNA reads TGTGCCAGCAGCCCGACTAGCGGGGTCCCGAATGAGCAGTTCTTC. Translation: CASSPTSGVPNEQFF.

This clone has only one observation. V usage is TRBV5-6 and J usage is TRBJ2-7, with D possibly being TRBD2 (6 bases). The CDR3 is 13 residues long. Trimming removed 2 bases at V and 3 bases at J, with 9 bases between. Germline V gives CDR1 SGHDT, CDR2 YYEEEE. CDR3 sequence reads: CASSFPGSYEQYF. The CDR3 nucleotides are TGTGCCAGCAGCTTTCCCGGGAGCTACGAGCAGTACTTC.

This clone has more than one count but fewer than ten. The chain combines TRBV6-1 with TRBJ1-5; D is undetermined. V was cut by 1 base and J by 0 bases, with 7 bases left in between. The CDR3 consists of 15 residues. Looked up from germline, CDR1 is MNHNS and CDR2 is SASEGT. The CDR3 protein is CASSEVSYSNQPQHF. The CDR3 DNA sequence: TGTGCCAGCAGTGAAGTCAGCTATAGCAATCAGCCCCAGCATTTT.

The V gene is TRBV13, the J gene TRBJ2-6, with 8 bases fitting TRBD2. From germline, CDR1 is PRHDT and CDR2 FYEKMQ (reference sequence). The CDR3 contains 18 residues. Trimming removed 4 bases from V and 2 bases from J; junction bases left unmatched: 10. This chain's CDR3 is CASSSLLSGGTGANVLTF. The CDR3 DNA follows: TGTGCCAGCAGCTCACTTCTGAGCGGGGGAACTGGGGCCAACGTCCTGACTTTC.

The chain employs TRBV18 and TRBJ2-5, with 7 bases identical to TRBD1. Germline V gene data show CDR1 as KGHSH and CDR2 as LQKENI. V was pared by 3 bases and J by 3 bases, with 4 bases of the junction left unmatched. CDR3 length equals 14 residues. The CDR3 here is CASSPGQMKETQYF. The CDR3, as DNA: TGTGCCAGCTCACCGGGACAGATGAAAGAGACCCAGTACTTC.